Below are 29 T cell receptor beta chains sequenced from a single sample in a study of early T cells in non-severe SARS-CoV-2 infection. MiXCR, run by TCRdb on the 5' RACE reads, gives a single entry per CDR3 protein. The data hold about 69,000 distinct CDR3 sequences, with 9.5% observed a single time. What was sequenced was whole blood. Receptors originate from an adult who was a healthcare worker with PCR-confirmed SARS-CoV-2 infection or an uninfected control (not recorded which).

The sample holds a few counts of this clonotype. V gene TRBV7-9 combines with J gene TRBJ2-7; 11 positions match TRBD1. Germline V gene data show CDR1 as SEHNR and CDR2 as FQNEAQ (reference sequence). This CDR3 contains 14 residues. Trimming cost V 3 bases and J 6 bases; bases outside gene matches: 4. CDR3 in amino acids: CASSFKDRGPEQYF. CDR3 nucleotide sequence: TGTGCCAGCAGCTTCAAGGACAGGGGGCCCGAGCAGTACTTC.

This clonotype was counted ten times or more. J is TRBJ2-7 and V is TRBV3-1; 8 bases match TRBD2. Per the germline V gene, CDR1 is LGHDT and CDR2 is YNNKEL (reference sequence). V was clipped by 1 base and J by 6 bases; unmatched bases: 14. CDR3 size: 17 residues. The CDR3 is CASSQGERVAGKSEQYF. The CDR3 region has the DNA TGTGCCAGCAGCCAAGGGGAACGCGTAGCGGGAAAAAGCGAGCAGTACTTC.

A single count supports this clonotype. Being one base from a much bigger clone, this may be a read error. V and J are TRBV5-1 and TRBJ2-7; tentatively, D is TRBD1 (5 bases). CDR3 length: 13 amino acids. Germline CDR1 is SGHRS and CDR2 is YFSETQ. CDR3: CVSSLGLTYEQYF. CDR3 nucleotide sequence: TGCGTCAGCAGCTTGGGGCTAACCTACGAGCAGTACTTC.

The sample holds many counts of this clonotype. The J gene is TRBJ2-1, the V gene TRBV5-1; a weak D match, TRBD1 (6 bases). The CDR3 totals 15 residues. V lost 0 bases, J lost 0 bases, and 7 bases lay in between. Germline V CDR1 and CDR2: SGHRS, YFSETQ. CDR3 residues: CASSLGQASYNEQFF. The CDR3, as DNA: TGCGCCAGCAGCTTGGGACAGGCCTCCTACAATGAGCAGTTCTTC. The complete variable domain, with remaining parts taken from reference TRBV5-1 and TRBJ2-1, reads KAGVTQTPRYLIKTRGQQVTLSCSPISGHRSVSWYQQTPGQGLQFLFEYFSETQRNKGNFPGRFSGRQFSNSRSEMNVSTLELGDSALYLCASSLGQASYNEQFFGPGTRLTVL.

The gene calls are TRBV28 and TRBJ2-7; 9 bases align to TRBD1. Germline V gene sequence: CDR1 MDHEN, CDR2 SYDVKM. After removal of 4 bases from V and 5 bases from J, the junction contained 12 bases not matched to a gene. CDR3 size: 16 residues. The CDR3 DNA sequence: TGTGCCAGCAGTTCACCTTCCGGGACAGGGCTCCACGAGCAGTACTTC. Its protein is CASSSPSGTGLHEQYF.

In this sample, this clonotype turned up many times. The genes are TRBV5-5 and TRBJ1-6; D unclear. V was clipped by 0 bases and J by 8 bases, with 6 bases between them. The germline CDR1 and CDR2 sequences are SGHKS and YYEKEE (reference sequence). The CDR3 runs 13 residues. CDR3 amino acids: CASSLDGDSPLHF. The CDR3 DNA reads TGTGCCAGCAGCTTGGACGGAGATTCACCCCTCCACTTT.

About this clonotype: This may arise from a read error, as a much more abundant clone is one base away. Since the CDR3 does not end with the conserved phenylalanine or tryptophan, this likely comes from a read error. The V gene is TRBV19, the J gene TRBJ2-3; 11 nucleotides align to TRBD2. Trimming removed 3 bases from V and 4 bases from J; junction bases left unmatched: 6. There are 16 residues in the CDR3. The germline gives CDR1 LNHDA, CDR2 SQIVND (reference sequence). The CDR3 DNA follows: TGTGCCAGTAGTATCCTACTAGCGGGAGAGGCAGATACGCAGTATCTT. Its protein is CASSILLAGEADTQYL.

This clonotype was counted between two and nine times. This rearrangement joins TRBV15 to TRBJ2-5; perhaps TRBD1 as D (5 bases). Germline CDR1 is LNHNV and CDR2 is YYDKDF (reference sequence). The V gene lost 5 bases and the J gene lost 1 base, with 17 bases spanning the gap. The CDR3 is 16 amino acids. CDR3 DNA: TGTGCCACCAGCGGAGCCCTAGGGGCGTCCCAAGAGACCCAGTACTTC. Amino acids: CATSGALGASQETQYF.

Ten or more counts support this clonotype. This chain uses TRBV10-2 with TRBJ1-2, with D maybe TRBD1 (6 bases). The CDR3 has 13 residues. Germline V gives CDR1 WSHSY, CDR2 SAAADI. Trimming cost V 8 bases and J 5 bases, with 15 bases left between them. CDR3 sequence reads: CASWDTYRYGYTF. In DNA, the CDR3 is TGCGCCAGCTGGGACACCTATCGATATGGCTACACCTTC.

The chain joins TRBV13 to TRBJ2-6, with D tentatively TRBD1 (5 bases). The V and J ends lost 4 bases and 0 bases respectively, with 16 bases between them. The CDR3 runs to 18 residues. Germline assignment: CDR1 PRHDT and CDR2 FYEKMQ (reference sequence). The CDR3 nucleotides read TGTGCCAGCAGCTCCTTACAGGAAACCTCCTCTGGGGCCAACGTCCTGACTTTC. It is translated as CASSSLQETSSGANVLTF.

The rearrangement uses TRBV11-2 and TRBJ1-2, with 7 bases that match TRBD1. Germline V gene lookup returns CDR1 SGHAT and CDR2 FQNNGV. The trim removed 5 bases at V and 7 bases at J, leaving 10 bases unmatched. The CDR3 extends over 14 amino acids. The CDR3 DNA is TGTGCCAGCAGCCATCTACAGGGGACAGCTGGCTACACCTTC. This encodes CASSHLQGTAGYTF.

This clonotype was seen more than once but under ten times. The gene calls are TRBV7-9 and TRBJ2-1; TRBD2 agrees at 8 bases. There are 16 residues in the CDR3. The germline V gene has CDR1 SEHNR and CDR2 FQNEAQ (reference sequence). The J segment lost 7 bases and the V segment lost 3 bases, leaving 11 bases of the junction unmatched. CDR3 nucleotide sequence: TGTGCCAGCAGCTTCTTTATCAGCGGGAGTGGAAATGAGCAGTTCTTC. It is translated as CASSFFISGSGNEQFF.

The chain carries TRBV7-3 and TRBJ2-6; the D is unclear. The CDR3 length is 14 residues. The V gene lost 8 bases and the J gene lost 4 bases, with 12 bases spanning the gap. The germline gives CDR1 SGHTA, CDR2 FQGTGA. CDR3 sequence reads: CASGHLRGANVLTF. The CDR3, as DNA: TGTGCCAGCGGCCATCTTCGAGGGGCCAACGTCCTGACTTTC.

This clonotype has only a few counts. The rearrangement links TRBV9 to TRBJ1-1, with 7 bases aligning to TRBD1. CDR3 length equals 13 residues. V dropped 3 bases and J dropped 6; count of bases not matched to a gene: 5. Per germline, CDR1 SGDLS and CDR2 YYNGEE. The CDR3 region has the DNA TGTGCCAGCAGCGACAGGGGTAGCGCTGAAGCTTTCTTT. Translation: CASSDRGSAEAFF.

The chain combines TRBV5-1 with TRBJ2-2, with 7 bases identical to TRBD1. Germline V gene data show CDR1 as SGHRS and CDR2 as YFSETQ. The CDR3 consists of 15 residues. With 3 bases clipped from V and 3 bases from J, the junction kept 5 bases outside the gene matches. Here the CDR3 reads CASSWGQGDTGELFF. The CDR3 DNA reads TGCGCCAGCAGCTGGGGCCAGGGGGACACCGGGGAGCTGTTTTTT.

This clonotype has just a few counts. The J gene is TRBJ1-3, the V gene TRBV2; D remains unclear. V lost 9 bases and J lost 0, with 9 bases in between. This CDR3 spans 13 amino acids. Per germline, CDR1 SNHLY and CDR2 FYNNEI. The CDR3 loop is CASSTTSGNTIYF. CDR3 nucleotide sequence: TGTGCCAGTTCTACAACCTCTGGAAACACCATATATTTT.

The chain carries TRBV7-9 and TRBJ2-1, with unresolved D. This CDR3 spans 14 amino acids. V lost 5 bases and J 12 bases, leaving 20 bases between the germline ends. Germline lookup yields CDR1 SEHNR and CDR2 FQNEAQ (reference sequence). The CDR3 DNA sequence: TGTGCCAGCAGCCTCGACACGTCCGGATCCCGGCAGTTCTTC. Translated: CASSLDTSGSRQFF.

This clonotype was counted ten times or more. This CDR3 reads CASSLLRGEAPGELFF. DNA for the CDR3: TGTGCCAGCAGCTTACTGCGGGGAGAAGCCCCCGGGGAGCTGTTTTTT. This chain links TRBV7-9 with TRBJ2-2, with TRBD2 as a possible D gene (6 bases). The V gene lost 2 bases and the J gene lost 6 bases, with 16 bases spanning the gap. The CDR3 consists of 16 residues. From germline, CDR1 is SEHNR and CDR2 FQNEAQ (reference sequence). Together with reference TRBV7-9 and TRBJ2-2, the CDR3 gives the full variable domain: DTGVSQNPRHKITKRGQNVTFRCDPISEHNRLYWYRQTLGQGPEFLTYFQNEAQLEKSRLLSDRFSAERPKGSFSTLEIQRTEQGDSAMYLCASSLLRGEAPGELFFGEGSRLTVL.

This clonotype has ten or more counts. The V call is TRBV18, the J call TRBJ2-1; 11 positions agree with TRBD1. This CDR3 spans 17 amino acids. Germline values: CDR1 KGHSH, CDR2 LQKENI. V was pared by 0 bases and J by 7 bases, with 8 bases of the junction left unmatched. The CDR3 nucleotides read TGTGCCAGCTCACCACCGGGCCGGGACAGGGGGAGGAATGAGCAGTTCTTC. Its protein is CASSPPGRDRGRNEQFF. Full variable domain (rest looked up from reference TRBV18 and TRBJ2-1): NAGVMQNPRHLVRRRGQEARLRCSPMKGHSHVYWYRQLPEEGLKFMVYLQKENIIDESGMPKERFSAEFPKEGPSILRIQQVVRGDSAAYFCASSPPGRDRGRNEQFFGPGTRLTVL.

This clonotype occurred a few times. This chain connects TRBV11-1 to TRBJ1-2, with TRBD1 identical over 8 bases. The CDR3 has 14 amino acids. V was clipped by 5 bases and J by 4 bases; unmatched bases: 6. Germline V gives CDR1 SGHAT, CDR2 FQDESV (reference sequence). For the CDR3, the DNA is TGTGCCAGCAGCGCGGACAGGGCCGGCTATGGCTACACCTTC. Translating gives CASSADRAGYGYTF.

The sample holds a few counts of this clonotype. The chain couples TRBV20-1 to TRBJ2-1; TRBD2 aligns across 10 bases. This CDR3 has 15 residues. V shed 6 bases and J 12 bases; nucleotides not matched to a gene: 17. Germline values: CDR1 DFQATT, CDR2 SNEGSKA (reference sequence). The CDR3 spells CSATPLAGVSLRQFF. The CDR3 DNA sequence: TGCAGTGCGACGCCTCTAGCGGGAGTCTCTCTACGGCAGTTCTTC.

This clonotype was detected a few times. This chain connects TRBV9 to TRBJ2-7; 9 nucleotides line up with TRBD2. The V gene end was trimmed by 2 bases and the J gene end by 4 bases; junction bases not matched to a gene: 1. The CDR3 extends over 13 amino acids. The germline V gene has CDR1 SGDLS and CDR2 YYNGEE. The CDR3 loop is CASSVSGSYEQYF. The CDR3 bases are TGTGCCAGCAGCGTTAGCGGGAGTTACGAGCAGTACTTC.

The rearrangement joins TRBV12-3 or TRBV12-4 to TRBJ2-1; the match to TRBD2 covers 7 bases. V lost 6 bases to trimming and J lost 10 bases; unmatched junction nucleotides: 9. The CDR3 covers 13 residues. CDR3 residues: CASRPRLAAEQFF. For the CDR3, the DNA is TGTGCCAGCAGACCTCGCCTAGCGGCCGAGCAGTTCTTC.

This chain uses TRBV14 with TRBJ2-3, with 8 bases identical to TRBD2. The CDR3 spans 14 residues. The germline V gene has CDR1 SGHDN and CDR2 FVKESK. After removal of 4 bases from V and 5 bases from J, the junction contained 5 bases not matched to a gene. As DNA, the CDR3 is TGTGCCAGCAGCCCCGGACTAGCAAGAGATACGCAGTATTTT. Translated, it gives CASSPGLARDTQYF.

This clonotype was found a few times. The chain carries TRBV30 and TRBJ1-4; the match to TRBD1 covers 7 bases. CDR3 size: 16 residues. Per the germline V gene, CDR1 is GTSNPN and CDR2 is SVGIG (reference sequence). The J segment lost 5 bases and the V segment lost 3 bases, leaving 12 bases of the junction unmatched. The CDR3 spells CAWSDRYGTVNEKLFF. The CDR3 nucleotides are TGTGCCTGGAGCGACCGTTACGGGACAGTAAATGAAAAACTGTTTTTT.

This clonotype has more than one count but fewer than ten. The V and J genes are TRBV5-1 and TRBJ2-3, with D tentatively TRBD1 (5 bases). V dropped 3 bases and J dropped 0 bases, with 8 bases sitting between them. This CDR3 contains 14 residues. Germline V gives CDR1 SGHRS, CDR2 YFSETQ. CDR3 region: CASSSDSSTDTQYF. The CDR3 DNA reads TGCGCCAGCAGCTCTGACAGCAGCACAGATACGCAGTATTTT. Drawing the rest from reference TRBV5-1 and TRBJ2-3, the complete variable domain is KAGVTQTPRYLIKTRGQQVTLSCSPISGHRSVSWYQQTPGQGLQFLFEYFSETQRNKGNFPGRFSGRQFSNSRSEMNVSTLELGDSALYLCASSSDSSTDTQYFGPGTRLTVL.

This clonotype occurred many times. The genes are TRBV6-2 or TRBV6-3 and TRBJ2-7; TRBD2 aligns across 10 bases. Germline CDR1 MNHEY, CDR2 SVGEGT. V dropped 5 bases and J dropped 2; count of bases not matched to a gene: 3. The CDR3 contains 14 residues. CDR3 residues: CASSITSGTYEQYF. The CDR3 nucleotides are TGTGCCAGCAGTATTACTAGCGGGACCTACGAGCAGTACTTC.

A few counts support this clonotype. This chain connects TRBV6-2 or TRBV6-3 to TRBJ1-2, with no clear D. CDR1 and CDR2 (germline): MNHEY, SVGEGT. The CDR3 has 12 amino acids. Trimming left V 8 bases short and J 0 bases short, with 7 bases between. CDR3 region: CASVGANYGYTF. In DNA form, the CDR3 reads TGTGCCAGCGTGGGCGCTAACTATGGCTACACCTTC.

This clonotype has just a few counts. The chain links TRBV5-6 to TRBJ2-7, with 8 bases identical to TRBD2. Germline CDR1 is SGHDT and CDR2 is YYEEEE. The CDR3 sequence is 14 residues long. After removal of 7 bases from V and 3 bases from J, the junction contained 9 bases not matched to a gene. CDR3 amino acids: CASEDGTRGYEQYF. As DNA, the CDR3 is TGTGCCAGCGAGGACGGGACTAGGGGCTACGAGCAGTACTTC.